Shown below are 21 T cell receptor beta chains from a single sample sequenced in a study of regulatory T cells in long-lasting Graves disease. To make TCR beta libraries, researchers used iRepertoire HTBI primers and Arm-PCR of CDR3 regions. TCRdb processed the multiplex PCR reads anew with MiXCR; each CDR3 protein has one entry. The sample comprises around 340,000 distinct CDR3 sequences, about 20% of which are singletons, and 25% to 30% rests with the top ten. Time point reported: persistent/refractory GD, antithyroid drugs over 5 years with positive TRAb. The TCR library used RNA extracted from PBMCs. The sample consisted of peripheral blood mononuclear cells (PBMCs), taken when the disease was refractory, from a patient treated with antithyroid drugs. Every receptor here comes from a female donor with Graves disease.

The chain couples TRBV13 to TRBJ2-3, with 14 nucleotides matching TRBD2. V was clipped by 1 base and J by 0 bases; unmatched bases: 3. Germline assignment: CDR1 PRHDT and CDR2 FYEKMQ (reference sequence). The CDR3 consists of 18 residues. The CDR3: CASSLVGLAGGSTDTQYF. The CDR3 nucleotides are TGTGCCAGCAGCTTAGTCGGACTAGCGGGAGGAAGCACAGATACGCAGTATTTT.

This clonotype came up a few times. The V gene is TRBV29-1, the J gene TRBJ2-7, with D perhaps TRBD2 (6 bases). Per germline, CDR1 SQVTM and CDR2 ANQGSEA. The ends were cut back, 3 bases at V and 6 bases at J, with 21 bases in the middle. CDR3 size: 15 residues. The CDR3 loop is CSVDPPQAGTLEQYF. CDR3 DNA: TGCAGCGTTGACCCCCCCCAGGCAGGGACTCTCGAGCAGTACTTC.

This clonotype occurred a few times. The J gene is TRBJ2-2, the V gene TRBV6-1, with 11 bases fitting TRBD1. Germline loops: CDR1 MNHNS, CDR2 SASEGT. The CDR3 runs 15 residues. J lost 6 bases, V lost 6 bases, and 6 bases had no gene match. CDR3 loop: CASSGGQGAAGELFF. The CDR3 bases are TGTGCCAGCAGCGGCGGACAGGGGGCCGCCGGGGAGCTGTTTTTT.

CDR3 DNA: TGTGCCAGCAGCCAAGATTTGCGGGCCAGCTCCTACGAGCAGTACTTC. Translated, it gives CASSQDLRASSYEQYF. This chain connects TRBV14 to TRBJ2-7; TRBD2 might be the D (5 bases). From germline, CDR1 is SGHDN and CDR2 FVKESK. This CDR3 spans 16 amino acids. Trimming cost V 0 bases and J 0 bases, with 12 bases left between them.

This clonotype appeared many times. This chain links TRBV29-1 with TRBJ1-1; D is uncertain. In germline, CDR1 is SQVTM, CDR2 ANQGSEA. This CDR3 region has 13 residues. Trimming removed 6 bases from V and 0 bases from J, with 11 bases in between. CDR3 residues: CSVCRRLNTEAFF. The CDR3 region has the DNA TGCAGCGTATGCCGCCGATTGAACACTGAAGCTTTCTTT.

This clonotype was observed at least ten times. The chain is built from TRBV2 and TRBJ1-4; D is perhaps TRBD1 (6 bases). CDR1 is SNHLY and CDR2 is FYNNEI in the germline V gene. V lost 7 bases and J 7 bases, leaving 22 bases between the germline ends. This CDR3 region has 16 residues. CDR3: CASTARGRGAREKLFF. The CDR3 region has the DNA TGTGCCAGCACCGCACGGGGTCGGGGGGCTCGTGAAAAACTGTTTTTT.

The table lists this clonotype with many counts. The chain combines TRBV2 with TRBJ2-5, with 14 bases lining up with TRBD2. This CDR3 comprises 16 residues. V lost 7 bases, J lost 4 bases, and 8 bases stayed unmatched. Germline-derived CDR1 and CDR2 are SNHLY and FYNNEI. CDR3 protein: CASIRTSGRSGETQYF. CDR3 nucleotides: TGTGCCAGCATCCGGACTAGCGGGAGGTCAGGAGAGACCCAGTACTTC.

The J gene is TRBJ2-5, the V gene TRBV4-2, with D possibly being TRBD1 (5 bases). Looked up from germline, CDR1 is LGHNA and CDR2 is YNFKEQ. The CDR3 contains 14 residues. V was clipped by 0 bases and J by 7 bases, with 12 bases between them. The CDR3 sequence: CASSQDLGHGTQYF. CDR3 in DNA: TGTGCCAGCAGCCAAGATCTGGGGCACGGGACCCAGTACTTC.

In its sample, this clonotype was seen a few times. A much larger clone lies a single base off, so this may be a read error. The V and J genes are TRBV28 and TRBJ2-7, with 9 positions matching TRBD1. The CDR3 length is 15 residues. Looked up from germline, CDR1 is MDHEN and CDR2 is SYDVKM. The CDR3 nucleotides are TGTGCCAGCGGTTTGGGAGGGACAGGGAGGTACGAGCAGTACTTC. Translated, it gives CASGLGGTGRYEQYF.

With regard to this clonotype: This may come from a read error, since a much larger clone is one base off. The rearrangement links TRBV11-2 to TRBJ1-2, with D hard to call. The length of the CDR3 is 13 residues. Germline-derived CDR1 and CDR2 are SGHAT and FQNNGV. CDR3 protein: CASRLGSNYSYTF. In DNA, the CDR3 is TGTGCCAGCAGATTGGGGAGTAACTATAGCTACACCTTC. The complete variable domain, with remaining parts taken from reference TRBV11-2 and TRBJ1-2, reads EAGVAQSPRYKIIEKRQSVAFWCNPISGHATLYWYQQILGQGPKLLIQFQNNGVVDDSQLPKDRFSAERLKGVDSTLKIQPAKLEDSAVYLCASRLGSNYSYTFGSGTRLTVV.

The sample holds a few counts of this clonotype. The J gene is TRBJ2-4, the V gene TRBV5-6; perhaps TRBD2 as D (6 bases). V lost 0 bases, J lost 8 bases, and 18 bases lay in between. The CDR3 extends over 16 amino acids. Germline CDR1 SGHDT, CDR2 YYEEEE. For the CDR3, the DNA is TGTGCCAGCAGCTTGGTGGGGACTTCTCGCAGGGACATTCAGTACTTC. This sequence encodes CASSLVGTSRRDIQYF. Using reference TRBV5-6 and TRBJ2-4 for the parts outside the CDR3, the full variable domain is DAGVTQSPTHLIKTRGQQVTLRCSPKSGHDTVSWYQQALGQGPQFIFQYYEEEERQRGNFPDRFSGHQFPNYSSELNVNALLLGDSALYLCASSLVGTSRRDIQYFGAGTRLSVL.

This clonotype has more than one count but fewer than ten. CDR3 in DNA: TGTGCCAGCAGCCGAGGGGGCACCTTACTAGCCAAAAACATTCAGTACTTC. It yields the protein CASSRGGTLLAKNIQYF. The chain uses TRBV14 and TRBJ2-4; 7 nucleotides align to TRBD1. In germline, CDR1 is SGHDN, CDR2 FVKESK. The CDR3 totals 17 residues. V lost 4 bases, J lost 0 bases, and 9 bases stayed unmatched.

This clonotype was seen repeatedly, ten times or more. The chain uses TRBV12-3 or TRBV12-4 and TRBJ1-2; D perhaps matches TRBD1 (5 bases). CDR3 length: 14 amino acids. Trimming removed 1 base at V and 4 bases at J, with 10 bases between. The CDR3 sequence: CASSLDRQGYGYTF. The CDR3 region has the DNA TGTGCCAGCAGTTTAGATCGGCAGGGCTATGGCTACACCTTC.

This clonotype has only a few counts. The V gene is TRBV9, the J gene TRBJ1-2; no firm D call. From germline, CDR1 is SGDLS and CDR2 YYNGEE. The CDR3 is 15 amino acids. Between the trimmed V and J ends, which lost 2 bases and 2 bases, there was a span of 13 bases. CDR3 sequence reads: CASSVSRSQNYGYTF. The CDR3 DNA follows: TGTGCCAGCAGCGTGAGCCGTTCTCAAAACTATGGCTACACCTTC.

Written as DNA, the CDR3 is TGTGCCACCAGTGACTCCGGGACGGAGAACACTGAAGCTTTCTTT. This codes for CATSDSGTENTEAFF. The chain recombines TRBV24-1 with TRBJ1-1; a weak D match, TRBD1 (5 bases). The germline V and J ends were trimmed by 4 bases and 1 base, with 12 bases remaining between them. Germline-derived CDR1 and CDR2 are KGHDR and SFDVKD. The CDR3 length is 15 residues.

Many counts were recorded for this clonotype. The CDR3 region has the DNA TGTGCCAGCAGTTCCCACAGGACAACCGGGGAGCTGTTTTTT. It encodes CASSSHRTTGELFF. The V and J genes are TRBV12-3 or TRBV12-4 and TRBJ2-2; D is possibly TRBD1 (5 bases). Trimming shortened V by 4 bases and J by 5 bases, and 11 bases separated the two germline ends. The CDR3 extends over 14 amino acids.

This clonotype was observed a handful of times. This clone may be a read error of a much larger clone one base away. The chain couples TRBV12-3 or TRBV12-4 to TRBJ1-4, with D possibly being TRBD1 (6 bases). CDR3 size: 14 residues. CDR3 nucleotides: TGTGCCAGCACCTCCCGGGACAATAATGGAAAACTGTTTTTT. Residues: CASTSRDNNGKLFF.

This clonotype appeared many times. This chain's CDR3 is CATSTGSNYGYTF. CDR3 DNA: TGTGCCACCAGCACAGGGTCGAACTATGGCTACACCTTC. J is TRBJ1-2 and V is TRBV15; a possible D gene is TRBD1 (5 bases). Germline V gene data show CDR1 as LNHNV and CDR2 as YYDKDF (reference sequence). Trimming removed 4 bases at V and 2 bases at J, with 8 bases between. CDR3 length: 13 amino acids.

The V call is TRBV28, the J call TRBJ1-5; 8 bases are shared with TRBD1. V shed 2 bases, J shed 7 bases, and the junction held 4 bases outside the gene matches. This CDR3 has 14 residues. In germline, CDR1 is MDHEN, CDR2 SYDVKM. The CDR3 reads CASSLVRGHQPQHF. As DNA, the CDR3 is TGTGCCAGCAGTTTAGTCAGGGGGCACCAGCCCCAGCATTTT.

This clonotype was observed a handful of times. The V gene is TRBV11-2, the J gene TRBJ2-3; D is unclear. This CDR3 has 11 amino acids. The V gene lost 5 bases and the J gene lost 8 bases, with 8 bases spanning the gap. Germline V CDR1 and CDR2: SGHAT, FQNNGV. This CDR3 is CASSELGTQYF. The CDR3 DNA reads as TGTGCCAGCAGCGAACTTGGTACGCAGTATTTT.

At least ten counts were recorded for this clonotype. This chain joins TRBV18 and TRBJ1-1, with D possibly matching TRBD1 (5 bases). Trimming removed 10 bases at V and 5 bases at J, with 26 bases between. Looked up from germline, CDR1 is KGHSH and CDR2 is LQKENI. The CDR3 contains 16 residues. In DNA form, the CDR3 reads TGTGCCACCACGACAGACCTTCCAACGGCCGGAACTGAAGCTTTCTTT. Translated: CATTTDLPTAGTEAFF.